A selection of T cell receptor beta chains follows, all from one sample in a study of blood T cell repertoires in COVID-19. TCRdb's table, derived via immunoSEQ multiplex PCR, lists solely in-frame clones and lacks some. The sample has 150,000 or so clones; 85% to 95% are singletons. The sample comprised peripheral blood. The receptors were sampled from a man aged 45-60 years with acute or convalescent COVID-19. The CDR3 runs from the conserved cysteine through the conserved F or W. A D gene is named only where the DNA matches it firmly. Expanded clones get a size class; other rows say once, few or many, or leave the size out.

v_call: TRBV3-1/TRBV3-2; cdr3_length: 15; j_call: TRBJ1-2; clone_size: .; d_call: .; cdr3_nt: TGTGCCAGCAGCCAAGATAACAGGGCTATACCTGGCTACACCTTC; cdr3_aa: CASSQDNRAIPGYTF
v_call: TRBV19; cdr3_length: 14; j_call: TRBJ1-3; clone_size: .; d_call: TRBD1; cdr3_nt: TGTGCCAGTAGTGGGGACAGCAGCGGGAACACCATATATTTT; cdr3_aa: CASSGDSSGNTIYF
v_call: TRBV30; cdr3_length: 13; j_call: TRBJ1-4; clone_size: .; d_call: .; cdr3_nt: TGTGCCTGGAGTTGGGCTTCCTCAGAAAAACTGTTTTTT; cdr3_aa: CAWSWASSEKLFF
v_call: TRBV4-2; cdr3_length: 12; j_call: TRBJ1-2; clone_size: .; d_call: .; cdr3_nt: TGTGCCAGCAGCCCACGCACGGGTGGCTACACCTTC; cdr3_aa: CASSPRTGGYTF
v_call: TRBV29-1; cdr3_length: 14; j_call: TRBJ2-1; clone_size: .; d_call: .; cdr3_nt: TGCAGCGTTGAAGGCCAGGGGTACCACAATGAGCAGTTCTTC; cdr3_aa: CSVEGQGYHNEQFF
v_call: TRBV6-5; cdr3_length: 13; j_call: TRBJ1-1; clone_size: once; d_call: .; cdr3_nt: TGTGCCAGCATTAGAGGAACCAAGCCTGAAGCTTTCTTT; cdr3_aa: CASIRGTKPEAFF
v_call: TRBV6-5; cdr3_length: 13; j_call: TRBJ2-4; clone_size: .; d_call: .; cdr3_nt: TGTGCCAGCAAGGACAGTAGAGAAAACATTCAGTACTTC; cdr3_aa: CASKDSRENIQYF
v_call: TRBV6-2/TRBV6-3; cdr3_length: 15; j_call: TRBJ1-1; clone_size: .; d_call: TRBD1; cdr3_nt: TGTGCCAGCAGTTACTTGGGGACAGGAAGCACTGAAGCTTTCTTT; cdr3_aa: CASSYLGTGSTEAFF
v_call: TRBV2; cdr3_length: 14; j_call: TRBJ2-2; clone_size: .; d_call: TRBD1; cdr3_nt: TGTGCCAGCAGCCCACAGGGGCCCACCGGGGAGCTGTTTTTT; cdr3_aa: CASSPQGPTGELFF
v_call: TRBV2; cdr3_length: 12; j_call: TRBJ1-2; clone_size: .; d_call: .; cdr3_nt: TGTGCCAGCAGTGAAGATGACTATAGGAACACCTTC; cdr3_aa: CASSEDDYRNTF
v_call: TRBV28; cdr3_length: 13; j_call: TRBJ1-2; clone_size: .; d_call: .; cdr3_nt: TGTGCCAGCAGTCTACCATTGAGCTATGGCTACACCTTC; cdr3_aa: CASSLPLSYGYTF
v_call: TRBV4-2; cdr3_length: 17; j_call: TRBJ1-1; clone_size: .; d_call: .; cdr3_nt: TGTGCCAGCAGCCCAGAAGAGGCAACAATGAGGAACACTGAAGCTTTCTTT; cdr3_aa: CASSPEEATMRNTEAFF
v_call: TRBV5-5; cdr3_length: 14; j_call: TRBJ1-2; clone_size: .; d_call: .; cdr3_nt: TGTGCCAGCAGCATCCGGGACACAAACTATGGCTACACCTTC; cdr3_aa: CASSIRDTNYGYTF
v_call: TRBV10-3; cdr3_length: 16; j_call: TRBJ2-1; clone_size: .; d_call: TRBD2; cdr3_nt: TGTGCCATCAGTGAGTCGGCGGGAGTCTCCTACAATGAGCAGTTCTTC; cdr3_aa: CAISESAGVSYNEQFF
v_call: TRBV28; cdr3_length: 13; j_call: TRBJ1-2; clone_size: .; d_call: .; cdr3_nt: TGTGCCAGCAGTTTAGCGGGGATGAATGGCTACACCTTC; cdr3_aa: CASSLAGMNGYTF
v_call: TRBV19; cdr3_length: 15; j_call: TRBJ1-5; clone_size: .; d_call: TRBD1; cdr3_nt: TGTGCCAGTAGACACAGGGGACAGGGCAATCAGCCCCAGCATTTT; cdr3_aa: CASRHRGQGNQPQHF
v_call: TRBV28; cdr3_length: 18; j_call: TRBJ1-5; clone_size: .; d_call: .; cdr3_nt: TGTGCCAGCAGTTATGGGGGGACCCTGGGGTCCGGGAATCAGCCCCAGCATTTT; cdr3_aa: CASSYGGTLGSGNQPQHF
v_call: TRBV3-1/TRBV3-2; cdr3_length: 15; j_call: TRBJ1-1; clone_size: .; d_call: .; cdr3_nt: TGTGCCAGCAGCCAAGATTCGGCGGGATCCACTGAAGCTTTCTTT; cdr3_aa: CASSQDSAGSTEAFF
v_call: TRBV4-3; cdr3_length: 13; j_call: TRBJ2-4; clone_size: .; d_call: TRBD2; cdr3_nt: TGCGCCAGCAGCAAGGGGAGGGAGAACATTCAGTACTTC; cdr3_aa: CASSKGRENIQYF
v_call: TRBV4-2; cdr3_length: 17; j_call: TRBJ2-2; clone_size: .; d_call: .; cdr3_nt: TGTGCCAGCAGCCAAGATGCGGGCAGCGGGTACACCGGGGAGCTGTTTTTT; cdr3_aa: CASSQDAGSGYTGELFF
v_call: TRBV3-1/TRBV3-2; cdr3_length: 16; j_call: TRBJ2-2; clone_size: .; d_call: TRBD2; cdr3_nt: TGTGCCAGCAGCCGGGGACTAGCGGGCTACACCGGGGAGCTGTTTTTT; cdr3_aa: CASSRGLAGYTGELFF